The entry below describes one T cell receptor beta chain. The donors comprised healthy bone marrow donors. V lost 5 bases to trimming and J lost 5 bases; unmatched junction nucleotides: 7. Germline-derived CDR1 and CDR2 are SGHVS and FQNEAQ. This CDR3 has 15 residues. This specimen comes from a study of cytomegalovirus exposure and HLA in healthy donors. 60 Vbeta and 13 Jbeta primers were used in PCR. The method was immunoSEQ multiplex PCR; TCRdb's version includes in-frame clones alone and lacks a portion of them. This table has some 140,000 clones, approximately 80% appearing once. The TCR was taken from a man aged 25 to 40 in good health and CMV-seropositive. The sample taken for sequencing was PBMCs. This chain joins TRBV7-8 and TRBJ1-4, with 8 nucleotides matching TRBD1. The CDR3 loop reads CASSVRTGLNEKLFF. The DNA of the CDR3 is TGTGCCAGCAGCGTACGGACAGGGTTGAATGAAAAACTGTTTTTT.